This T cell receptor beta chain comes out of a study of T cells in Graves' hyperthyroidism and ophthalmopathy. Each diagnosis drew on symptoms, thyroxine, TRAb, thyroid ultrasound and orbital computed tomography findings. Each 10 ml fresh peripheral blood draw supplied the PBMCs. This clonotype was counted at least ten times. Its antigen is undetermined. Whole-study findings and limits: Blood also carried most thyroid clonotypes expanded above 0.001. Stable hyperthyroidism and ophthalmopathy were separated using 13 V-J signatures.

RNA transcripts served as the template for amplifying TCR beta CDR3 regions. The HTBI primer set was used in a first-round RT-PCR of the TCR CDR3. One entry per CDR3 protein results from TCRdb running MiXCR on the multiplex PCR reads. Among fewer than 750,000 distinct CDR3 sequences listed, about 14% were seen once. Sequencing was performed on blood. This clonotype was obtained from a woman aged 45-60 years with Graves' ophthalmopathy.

The CDR3 loop is CASSYTDRASGHQPQHF. In DNA form, the CDR3 reads TGTGCCAGCAGTTACACCGACAGGGCGAGCGGCCATCAGCCCCAGCATTTT. The gene calls are TRBV6-2 or TRBV6-3 and TRBJ1-5; 7 bases fit TRBD1. CDR3 size: 17 residues. The V gene end was trimmed by 2 bases and the J gene end by 5 bases; junction bases not matched to a gene: 12. Germline loops: CDR1 MNHEY, CDR2 SVGEGT.